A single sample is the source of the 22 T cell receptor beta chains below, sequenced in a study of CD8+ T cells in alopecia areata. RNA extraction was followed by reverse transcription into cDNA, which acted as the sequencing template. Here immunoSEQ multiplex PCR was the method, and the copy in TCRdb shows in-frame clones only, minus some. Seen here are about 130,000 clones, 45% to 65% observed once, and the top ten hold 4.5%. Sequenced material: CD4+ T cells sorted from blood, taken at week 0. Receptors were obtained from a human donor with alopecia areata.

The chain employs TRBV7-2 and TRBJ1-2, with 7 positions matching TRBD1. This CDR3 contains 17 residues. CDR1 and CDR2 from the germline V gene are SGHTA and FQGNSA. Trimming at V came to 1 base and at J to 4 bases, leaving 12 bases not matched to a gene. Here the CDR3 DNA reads TGTGCCAGCAGCTTAGAGCGTTGGGGACAGAATAGCTATGGCTACACCTTC. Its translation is CASSLERWGQNSYGYTF. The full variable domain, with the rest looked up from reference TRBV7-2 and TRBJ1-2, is GAGVSQSPSNKVTEKGKDVELRCDPISGHTALYWYRQSLGQGLEFLIYFQGNSAPDKSGLPSDRFSAERTGGSVSTLTIQRTQQEDSAVYLCASSLERWGQNSYGYTFGSGTRLTVV.

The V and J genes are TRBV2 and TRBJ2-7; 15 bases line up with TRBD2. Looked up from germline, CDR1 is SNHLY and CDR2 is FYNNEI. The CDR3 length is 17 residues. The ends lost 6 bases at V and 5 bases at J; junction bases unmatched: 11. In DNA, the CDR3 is TGTGCCAGCAGAAGGACTAGCGGGAGGGCTGGTTTGAACGAGCAGTACTTC. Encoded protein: CASRRTSGRAGLNEQYF.

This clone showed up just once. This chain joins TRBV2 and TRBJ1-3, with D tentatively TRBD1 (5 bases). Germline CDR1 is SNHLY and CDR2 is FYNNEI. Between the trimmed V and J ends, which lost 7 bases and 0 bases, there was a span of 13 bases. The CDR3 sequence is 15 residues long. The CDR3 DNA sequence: TGTGCCAGCACCAAAGGACAAGCCTCTGGAAACACCATATATTTT. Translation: CASTKGQASGNTIYF.

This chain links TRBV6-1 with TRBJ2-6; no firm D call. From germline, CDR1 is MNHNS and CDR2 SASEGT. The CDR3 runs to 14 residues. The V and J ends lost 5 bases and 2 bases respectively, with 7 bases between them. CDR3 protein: CASSWGPGANVLTF. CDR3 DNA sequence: TGTGCCAGCAGTTGGGGTCCTGGGGCCAACGTCCTGACTTTC.

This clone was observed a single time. CDR3 loop: CASSRRQGATEAFF. The CDR3 DNA is TGTGCCAGCAGTCGCCGACAGGGTGCCACTGAAGCTTTCTTT. The gene calls are TRBV27 and TRBJ1-1, with 7 bases fitting TRBD1. V shed 5 bases, J shed 4 bases, and the junction held 7 bases outside the gene matches. The CDR3 has 14 amino acids. Germline V gene lookup returns CDR1 MNHEY and CDR2 SMNVEV (reference sequence).

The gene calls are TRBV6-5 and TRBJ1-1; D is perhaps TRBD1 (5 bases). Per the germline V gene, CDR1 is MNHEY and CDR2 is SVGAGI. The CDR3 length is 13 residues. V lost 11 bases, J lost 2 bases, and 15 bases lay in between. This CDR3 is CASYQGINTEAFF. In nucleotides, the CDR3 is TGTGCCTCTTACCAGGGTATCAACACTGAAGCTTTCTTT.

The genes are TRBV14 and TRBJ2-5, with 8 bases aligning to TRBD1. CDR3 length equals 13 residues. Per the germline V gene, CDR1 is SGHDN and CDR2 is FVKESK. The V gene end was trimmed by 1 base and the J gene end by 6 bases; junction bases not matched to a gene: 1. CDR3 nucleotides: TGTGCCAGCAGCCAAGGGACAGGGCAGACCCAGTACTTC. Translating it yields CASSQGTGQTQYF.

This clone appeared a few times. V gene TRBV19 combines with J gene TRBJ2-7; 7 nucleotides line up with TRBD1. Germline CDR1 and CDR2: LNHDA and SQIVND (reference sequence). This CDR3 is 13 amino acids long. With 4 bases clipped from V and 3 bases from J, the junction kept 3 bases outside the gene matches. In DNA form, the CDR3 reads TGTGCCAGTAGTAAACAGGGGATCTACGAGCAGTACTTC. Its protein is CASSKQGIYEQYF. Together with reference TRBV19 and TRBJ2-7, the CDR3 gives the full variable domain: DGGITQSPKYLFRKEGQNVTLSCEQNLNHDAMYWYRQDPGQGLRLIYYSQIVNDFQKGDIAEGYSVSREKKESFPLTVTSAQKNPTAFYLCASSKQGIYEQYFGPGTRLTVT.

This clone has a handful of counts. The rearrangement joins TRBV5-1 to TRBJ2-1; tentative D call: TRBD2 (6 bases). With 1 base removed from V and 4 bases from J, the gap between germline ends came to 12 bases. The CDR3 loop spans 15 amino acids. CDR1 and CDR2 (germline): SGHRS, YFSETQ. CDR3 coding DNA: TGCGCCAGCAGCTTGATAAGCGGGTCTTACAATGAGCAGTTCTTC. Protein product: CASSLISGSYNEQFF.

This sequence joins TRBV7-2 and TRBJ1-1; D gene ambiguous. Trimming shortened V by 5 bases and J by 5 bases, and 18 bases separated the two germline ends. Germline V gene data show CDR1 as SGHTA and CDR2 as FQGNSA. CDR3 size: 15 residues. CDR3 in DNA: TGTGCCAGCAGCCTCTCCTGGGTTTTGGTTACTGAAGCTTTCTTT. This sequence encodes CASSLSWVLVTEAFF.

CDR3 loop: CASSPGGRVHEQFF. The CDR3 nucleotides read TGTGCCAGCAGCCCTGGCGGGAGGGTCCATGAGCAGTTCTTC. The chain carries TRBV7-3 and TRBJ2-1; 9 bases align to TRBD2. The V segment lost 5 bases and the J segment 8 bases; nucleotides outside the gene matches: 7. This CDR3 is built from 14 residues. The germline V gene encodes CDR1 SGHTA and CDR2 FQGTGA.

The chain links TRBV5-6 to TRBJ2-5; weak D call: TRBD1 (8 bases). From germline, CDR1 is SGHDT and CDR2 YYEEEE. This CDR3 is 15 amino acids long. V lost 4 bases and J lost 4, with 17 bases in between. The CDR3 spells CASSQDRGGRETQYF. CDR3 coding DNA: TGTGCCAGCAGCCAAGACAGGGGAGGGAGAGAGACCCAGTACTTC.

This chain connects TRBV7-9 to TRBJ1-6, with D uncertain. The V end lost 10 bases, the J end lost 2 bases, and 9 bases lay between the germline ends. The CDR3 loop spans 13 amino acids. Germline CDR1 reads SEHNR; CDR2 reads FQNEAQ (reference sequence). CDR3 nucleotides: TGTGCCACCATAGGTACCTATAATTCACCCCTCCACTTT. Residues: CATIGTYNSPLHF.

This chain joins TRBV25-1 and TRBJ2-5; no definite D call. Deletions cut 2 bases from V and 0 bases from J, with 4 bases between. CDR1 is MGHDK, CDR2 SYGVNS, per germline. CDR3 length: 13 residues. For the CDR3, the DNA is TGTGCCAGCAGTGAACACAACCAAGAGACCCAGTACTTC. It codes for CASSEHNQETQYF.

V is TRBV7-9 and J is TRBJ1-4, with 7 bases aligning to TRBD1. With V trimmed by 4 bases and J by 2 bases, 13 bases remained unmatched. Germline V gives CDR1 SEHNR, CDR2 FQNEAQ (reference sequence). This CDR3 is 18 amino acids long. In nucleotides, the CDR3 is TGTGCCAGCAGCTCGAAGTACGGGACAGACGGCACTAATGAAAAACTGTTTTTT. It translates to CASSSKYGTDGTNEKLFF.

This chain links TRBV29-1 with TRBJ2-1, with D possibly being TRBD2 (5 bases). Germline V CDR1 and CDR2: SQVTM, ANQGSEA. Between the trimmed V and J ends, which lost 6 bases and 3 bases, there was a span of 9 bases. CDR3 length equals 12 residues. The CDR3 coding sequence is TGCAGCGTAGGACTGAACTACAATGAGCAGTTCTTC. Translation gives CSVGLNYNEQFF.

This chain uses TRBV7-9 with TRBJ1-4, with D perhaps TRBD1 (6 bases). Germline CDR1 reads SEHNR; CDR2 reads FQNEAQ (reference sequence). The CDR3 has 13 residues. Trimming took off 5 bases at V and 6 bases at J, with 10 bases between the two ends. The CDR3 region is CASSPGTYEKLFF. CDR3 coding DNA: TGTGCCAGCAGCCCCGGGACATATGAAAAACTGTTTTTT.

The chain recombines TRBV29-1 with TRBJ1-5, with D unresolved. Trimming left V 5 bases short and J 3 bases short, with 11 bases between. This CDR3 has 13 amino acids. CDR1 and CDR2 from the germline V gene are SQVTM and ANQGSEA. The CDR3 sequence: CSVSTSLNQPQHF. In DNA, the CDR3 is TGCAGCGTTAGTACGTCTCTCAATCAGCCCCAGCATTTT.

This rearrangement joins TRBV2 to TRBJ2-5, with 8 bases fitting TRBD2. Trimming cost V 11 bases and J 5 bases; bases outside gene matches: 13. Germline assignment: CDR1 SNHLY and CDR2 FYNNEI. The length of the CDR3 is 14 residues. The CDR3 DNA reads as TGTGCCGGAAAGTCGGAGCGGGAGAGGGAGACCCAGTACTTC. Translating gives CAGKSERERETQYF.

Here the CDR3 DNA reads TGCGCCAGCAGCCAAGAGAGTCGACTGTTTTTT. Its protein is CASSQESRLFF. This chain connects TRBV4-1 to TRBJ1-4; D ambiguous. The CDR3 spans 11 residues. Germline lookup yields CDR1 MGHRA and CDR2 YSYEKL. The V and J ends lost 0 bases and 13 bases respectively, with 6 bases between them.

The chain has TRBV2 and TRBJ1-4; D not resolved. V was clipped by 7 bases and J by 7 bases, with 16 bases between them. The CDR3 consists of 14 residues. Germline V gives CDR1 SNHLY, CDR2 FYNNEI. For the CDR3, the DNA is TGTGCCAGCACCCGGCCCCGAAACGGTGAAAAACTGTTTTTT. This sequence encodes CASTRPRNGEKLFF. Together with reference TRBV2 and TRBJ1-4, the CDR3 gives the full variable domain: EPEVTQTPSHQVTQMGQEVILRCVPISNHLYFYWYRQILGQKVEFLVSFYNNEISEKSEIFDDQFSVERPDGSNFTLKIRSTKLEDSAMYFCASTRPRNGEKLFFGSGTQLSVL.

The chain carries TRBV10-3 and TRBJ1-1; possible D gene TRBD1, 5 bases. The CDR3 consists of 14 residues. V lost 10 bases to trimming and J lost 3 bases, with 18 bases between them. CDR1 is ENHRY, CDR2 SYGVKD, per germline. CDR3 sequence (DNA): TGTGCCACCCGACTCGGGGCTGAGTACACTGAAGCTTTCTTT. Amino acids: CATRLGAEYTEAFF.